This T cell receptor beta chain was captured by sequencing in a study of Ad26.COV2.S vaccination and SARS-CoV-2 variants. On this clone: Antigen: not known.

Sequencing used immunoSEQ multiplex PCR; TCRdb keeps in-frame clones, though not all of them. Here the sample spans around 370,000 clones, 70% to 90% being singletons. Findings and caveats of the study: Whether participants received vaccine or placebo, their non-spike TCR breadth was similar.

After removal of 3 bases from V and 2 bases from J, the junction contained 4 bases not matched to a gene. The CDR3 is 17 residues long. The germline V gene encodes CDR1 KGHSH and CDR2 LQKENI. The treatment denotes: about 20 received Ad26.COV2.S at low or high dose, single or two shots; roughly five received placebo; per-sample allocation not given. Sampling took place 63 days after the first vaccine or placebo injection. Expressing Wuhan-strain SARS-CoV-2 spike, an Ad26 vector served as the vaccine. The rearrangement links TRBV18 to TRBJ2-2, with 12 bases that match TRBD2. The receptor was isolated from a person aged 18-65 years who received the Ad26.COV2.S COVID-19 vaccine or a placebo. The source was peripheral blood, collected in a trial of Ad26.COV2.S vaccine versus placebo. DNA for the CDR3: TGTGCCAGCTCACCCCGGACTAGCGGGATCAACACCGGGGAGCTGTTTTTT. It yields the protein CASSPRTSGINTGELFF.